These 22 T cell receptor beta chains share one sample of origin, sequenced in a study of CD8+ T cells in alopecia areata. Reverse transcribed after extraction, RNA yielded cDNA as the sequencing template. This table comes from immunoSEQ multiplex PCR, and its TCRdb copy is limited to in-frame clones, with some not included. This sample has roughly 150,000 clones, with roughly 60% found just once. The sample consisted of CD8+ T cells sorted from blood. All receptors derive from a human donor in good health.

This clone was counted a single time. The rearrangement joins TRBV6-4 to TRBJ2-3; TRBD2 matches 10 bases. CDR1 is MRHNA, CDR2 SNTAGT, per germline. The CDR3 runs to 15 residues. J lost 0 bases, V lost 6 bases, and 3 bases had no gene match. The CDR3 DNA is TGTGCCAGCAGCTGGACTAGCGGAAGCACAGATACGCAGTATTTT. Residues: CASSWTSGSTDTQYF.

This chain links TRBV25-1 with TRBJ1-1, with D possibly being TRBD1 (6 bases). CDR1 and CDR2 from the germline V gene are MGHDK and SYGVNS. Trimming shortened V by 2 bases and J by 10 bases, and 14 bases separated the two germline ends. The length of the CDR3 is 13 residues. The CDR3 region has the DNA TGTGCCAGCAGTGAAGGAACAGGGCCCCCAGCTTTCTTT. Translating it yields CASSEGTGPPAFF. Full variable domain (remainder filled in from reference TRBV25-1 and TRBJ1-1): EADIYQTPRYLVIGTGKKITLECSQTMGHDKMYWYQQDPGMELHLIHYSYGVNSTEKGDLSSESTVSRIRTEHFPLTLESARPSHTSQYLCASSEGTGPPAFFGQGTRLTVV.

The genes are TRBV25-1 and TRBJ2-7; 12 bases match TRBD2. V dropped 3 bases and J dropped 2; count of bases not matched to a gene: 2. This CDR3 has 15 residues. The germline V gene encodes CDR1 MGHDK and CDR2 SYGVNS. The CDR3 DNA follows: TGTGCCAGCAGTGACTCTAGCGGGAGGGCCTACGAGCAGTACTTC. Translated: CASSDSSGRAYEQYF.

This chain joins TRBV9 and TRBJ2-5, with 13 bases that match TRBD2. V shed 0 bases, J shed 5 bases, and the junction held 7 bases outside the gene matches. The germline gives CDR1 SGDLS, CDR2 YYNGEE. The CDR3 is 17 residues long. The CDR3 DNA reads as TGTGCCAGCAGCGTAGCTACGACTAGCGGGAGGTTGGAGACCCAGTACTTC. As protein: CASSVATTSGRLETQYF.

The chain's CDR3 is CASSLYPGVEQYF. As DNA, the CDR3 is TGTGCCAGCAGTTTATACCCAGGGGTCGAGCAGTACTTC. The genes are TRBV27 and TRBJ2-7, with D tentatively TRBD1 (6 bases). The CDR3 runs to 13 residues. The V gene lost 1 base and the J gene lost 6 bases, with 10 bases spanning the gap. CDR1 is MNHEY, CDR2 SMNVEV, per germline (reference sequence).

This clone showed up just a few times. Here the CDR3 reads CASSFYRLAAYEQYF. CDR3 bases: TGTGCCAGCAGCTTTTACAGACTAGCGGCCTACGAGCAGTACTTC. The rearrangement links TRBV7-2 to TRBJ2-7, with 9 bases that match TRBD2. With 3 bases clipped from V and 2 bases from J, the junction kept 5 bases outside the gene matches. Germline CDR1 reads SGHTA; CDR2 reads FQGNSA. This CDR3 has 15 amino acids.

J is TRBJ2-5 and V is TRBV6-6; a weak D match, TRBD1 (7 bases). The CDR3 loop spans 12 amino acids. V lost 6 bases, J lost 5 bases, and 10 bases lay in between. Per the germline V gene, CDR1 is MNHNY and CDR2 is SVGAGI (reference sequence). The CDR3 nucleotides read TGTGCCAGCAGCGCAGGGGGGGAGACCCAGTACTTC. This translates into CASSAGGETQYF.

Details on this clone: The sample contains more than one DNA sequence encoding this CDR3. This chain joins TRBV29-1 and TRBJ1-2, with no clear D. Germline-derived CDR1 and CDR2 are SQVTM and ANQGSEA. The CDR3 covers 11 residues. Trimming removed 2 bases at V and 6 bases at J, with 7 bases between. CDR3 sequence: CSVESRHGYTF. The CDR3 DNA follows: TGCAGCGTTGAATCTCGACATGGCTACACCTTC.

This clone turned up a few times. V and J are TRBV13 and TRBJ1-4, with D hard to call. The CDR3 sequence is 12 residues long. Trimming took 6 bases from V and 10 from J, leaving 12 bases between them. Germline V CDR1 and CDR2: PRHDT, FYEKMQ (reference sequence). In DNA, the CDR3 is TGTGCCAGCAGGCTGAAGGGCGGAAAACTGTTTTTT. It specifies CASRLKGGKLFF. The full variable domain, completed using reference TRBV13 and TRBJ1-4, is AAGVIQSPRHLIKEKRETATLKCYPIPRHDTVYWYQQGPGQDPQFLISFYEKMQSDKGSIPDRFSAQQFSDYHSELNMSSLELGDSALYFCASRLKGGKLFFGSGTQLSVL.

This chain joins TRBV10-3 and TRBJ1-2; the D is unclear. This CDR3 is 11 amino acids long. The germline V gene encodes CDR1 ENHRY and CDR2 SYGVKD. The germline V and J ends were trimmed by 2 bases and 8 bases, with 6 bases remaining between them. CDR3 region: CAISEGSGYTF. The CDR3 DNA reads as TGTGCCATCAGTGAGGGTTCAGGCTACACCTTC.

The rearrangement links TRBV27 to TRBJ2-7; TRBD1 or TRBD2 may be the D gene (6 bases each). This CDR3 is built from 13 residues. The germline V gene has CDR1 MNHEY and CDR2 SMNVEV (reference sequence). Between the trimmed V and J ends, which lost 5 bases and 2 bases, there was a span of 10 bases. This CDR3 reads CASSRGVAYEQYF. CDR3 DNA: TGTGCCAGCAGTAGGGGGGTGGCCTACGAGCAGTACTTC.

This clone has just one count. The chain couples TRBV5-6 to TRBJ1-4; D unclear. CDR1 and CDR2 from the germline V gene are SGHDT and YYEEEE. The CDR3 sequence is 14 residues long. The V and J ends lost 2 bases and 6 bases respectively, with 11 bases between them. The CDR3 sequence: CASSFLNGDEKLFF. CDR3 in DNA: TGTGCCAGCAGCTTTCTCAACGGTGATGAAAAACTGTTTTTT.

The V and J genes are TRBV6-6 and TRBJ1-3; no definite D call. The length of the CDR3 is 16 residues. The V and J ends lost 1 base and 2 bases respectively, with 12 bases between them. Looked up from germline, CDR1 is MNHNY and CDR2 is SVGAGI (reference sequence). For the CDR3, the DNA is TGTGCCAGCAGTTACTTCCAGGAGAAACCTGGAAACACCATATATTTT. Its protein is CASSYFQEKPGNTIYF.

This clone came up once. Other DNA sequences of this sample code for an identical CDR3. The chain uses TRBV29-1 and TRBJ1-1; D remains unclear. V was trimmed by 4 bases and J by 1 base, leaving 10 bases between them. CDR1 is SQVTM and CDR2 is ANQGSEA in the germline V gene. This CDR3 spans 13 amino acids. The CDR3: CSVAGGTNTEAFF. The DNA for the CDR3 is TGCAGCGTTGCGGGCGGAACGAACACTGAAGCTTTCTTT.

A note on this clone: Other DNA sequences in the same sample also yield this CDR3. This rearrangement joins TRBV9 to TRBJ2-7; D not resolved. The CDR3 consists of 13 residues. The V end was cut by 0 bases, the J end by 0 bases, with 4 bases between. Germline CDR1 is SGDLS and CDR2 is YYNGEE. In DNA form, the CDR3 reads TGTGCCAGCAGCGTAGGGAGCTCCTACGAGCAGTACTTC. Encoded protein: CASSVGSSYEQYF.

The chain carries TRBV5-1 and TRBJ1-2; possibly TRBD1 for D (6 bases). The CDR3 consists of 15 residues. V lost 1 base, J lost 6 bases, and 16 bases lay in between. CDR1 SGHRS and CDR2 YFSETQ come from the germline V gene. This CDR3 reads CASSLTRQARDGYTF. The CDR3 bases are TGCGCCAGCAGCTTGACCAGACAGGCCAGGGATGGCTACACCTTC.

The chain's CDR3 is CASSEWDSSNQPQHF. The CDR3 coding sequence is TGTGCCAGCAGTGAATGGGACAGCAGCAATCAGCCCCAGCATTTT. This sequence joins TRBV25-1 and TRBJ1-5, with 7 positions matching TRBD1. The CDR3 consists of 15 residues. J was trimmed by 1 base and V by 1 base; bases with no gene match: 1. CDR1 MGHDK and CDR2 SYGVNS come from the germline V gene.

This rearrangement joins TRBV4-2 to TRBJ2-1; 11 bases align to TRBD2. CDR3 size: 15 residues. Trimming cost V 4 bases and J 5 bases; bases outside gene matches: 4. Germline V CDR1 and CDR2: LGHNA, YNFKEQ. CDR3 residues: CASSPGLAENNEQFF. Here the CDR3 DNA reads TGTGCCAGCAGCCCGGGACTAGCGGAGAACAATGAGCAGTTCTTC.

The table lists this clone with a count of one. The genes are TRBV4-1 and TRBJ2-2, with unresolved D. Germline V CDR1 and CDR2: MGHRA, YSYEKL. Trimming left V 2 bases short and J 1 base short, with 8 bases between. The CDR3 is 15 residues long. The CDR3 region is CASSQKSGNTGELFF. For the CDR3, the DNA is TGCGCCAGCAGCCAAAAATCGGGGAACACCGGGGAGCTGTTTTTT.

This clone was seen a handful of times. The chain joins TRBV19 to TRBJ2-1; 9 bases are shared with TRBD2. Germline CDR1 and CDR2: LNHDA and SQIVND (reference sequence). This CDR3 is 15 amino acids long. The ends lost 3 bases at V and 7 bases at J; junction bases unmatched: 7. CDR3 DNA sequence: TGTGCCAGTAGTATCGACCCTAGCGGGATTAATGAGCAGTTCTTC. Protein: CASSIDPSGINEQFF.

The chain combines TRBV4-1 with TRBJ1-1; no definite D call. This CDR3 is 16 amino acids long. Per the germline V gene, CDR1 is MGHRA and CDR2 is YSYEKL. Trimming took off 0 bases at V and 0 bases at J, with 11 bases between the two ends. CDR3 residues: CASSQDWSTLNTEAFF. Written as DNA, the CDR3 is TGCGCCAGCAGCCAAGATTGGAGCACACTGAACACTGAAGCTTTCTTT.

This clone was observed a single time. This sequence joins TRBV11-2 and TRBJ2-7; TRBD1 aligns across 7 bases. The J segment lost 2 bases and the V segment lost 4 bases, leaving 5 bases of the junction unmatched. CDR1 SGHAT and CDR2 FQNNGV come from the germline V gene. The CDR3 spans 14 residues. The CDR3, as DNA: TGTGCCAGCAGCTCGACAGGGAACCCCTACGAGCAGTACTTC. Translated: CASSSTGNPYEQYF.